These T cell receptor beta chains were read from a single sample in a study of blood T cell repertoires in COVID-19. Sequenced by immunoSEQ multiplex PCR; TCRdb stores in-frame clones only, minus some. The sample includes more than 200,000 clones, just over 85% seen only once; the top ten take roughly 10%. The specimen sequenced was peripheral blood. These receptors all come from a man between 45 and 60 years old with COVID-19, enrolled during active disease. Both conserved end residues are part of each CDR3. The order of the fields is D gene, clone size, J gene, V gene, CDR3 protein, CDR3 DNA. A D gene is named only where the DNA matches it firmly. The size field is filled for only some rows; it gives once, few, many or a size class.

D gene: NA
clone size: NA
J gene: TRBJ2-7
V gene: TRBV6-5
CDR3 protein: CASSPGPGTKEQYF
CDR3 DNA: TGTGCCAGCAGTCCCGGTCCGGGAACTAAAGAGCAGTACTTC

D gene: TRBD1
clone size: NA
J gene: TRBJ1-6
V gene: TRBV5-1
CDR3 protein: CASSPGQGSSPLHF
CDR3 DNA: TGCGCCAGCAGCCCTGGACAGGGGTCTTCACCCCTCCACTTT

D gene: NA
clone size: NA
J gene: TRBJ1-5
V gene: TRBV19
CDR3 protein: CASSMAQVNQPQHF
CDR3 DNA: TGTGCCAGTAGTATGGCACAGGTCAATCAGCCCCAGCATTTT

D gene: NA
clone size: once
J gene: TRBJ2-1
V gene: TRBV27
CDR3 protein: CASSSHRVGNEQFF
CDR3 DNA: TGTGCCAGCAGTTCGCACAGGGTGGGGAATGAGCAGTTCTTC

D gene: NA
clone size: once
J gene: TRBJ1-4
V gene: TRBV6-5
CDR3 protein: CASSYELGHGEKLFF
CDR3 DNA: TGTGCCAGCAGTTACGAGTTGGGGCATGGCGAAAAACTGTTTTTT

D gene: NA
clone size: NA
J gene: TRBJ2-3
V gene: TRBV3-1/TRBV3-2
CDR3 protein: CASSHTRQSSTDTQYF
CDR3 DNA: TGTGCCAGCAGCCATACCAGACAAAGTAGCACAGATACGCAGTATTTT

D gene: TRBD1
clone size: NA
J gene: TRBJ2-2
V gene: TRBV7-9
CDR3 protein: CASSLADHRGLSTGELFF
CDR3 DNA: TGTGCCAGCAGCTTAGCCGATCACAGGGGTCTCAGCACCGGGGAGCTGTTTTTT

D gene: TRBD1
clone size: NA
J gene: TRBJ1-5
V gene: TRBV12-3/TRBV12-4
CDR3 protein: CASTTGGQPQHF
CDR3 DNA: TGTGCCAGCACCACAGGGGGACAGCCCCAGCATTTT

D gene: NA
clone size: once
J gene: TRBJ1-2
V gene: TRBV19
CDR3 protein: CASSIDHAGSYGYTF
CDR3 DNA: TGTGCCAGTAGTATAGATCACGCAGGTTCATATGGCTACACCTTC

D gene: TRBD2
clone size: NA
J gene: TRBJ2-7
V gene: TRBV4-2
CDR3 protein: CASSQDGTITYEQYF
CDR3 DNA: TGTGCCAGCAGCCAAGACGGGACTATTACCTACGAGCAGTACTTC

D gene: TRBD1
clone size: NA
J gene: TRBJ1-2
V gene: TRBV6-5
CDR3 protein: CASSYSVGQVGGYTF
CDR3 DNA: TGTGCCAGCAGTTACTCCGTAGGACAGGTGGGGGGCTACACCTTC

D gene: TRBD1
clone size: NA
J gene: TRBJ1-2
V gene: TRBV6-5
CDR3 protein: CASRDRSNYGYTF
CDR3 DNA: TGTGCCAGCCGGGACAGGAGTAACTATGGCTACACCTTC

D gene: TRBD1
clone size: NA
J gene: TRBJ1-1
V gene: TRBV5-5
CDR3 protein: CASSLGQGQMNTEAFF
CDR3 DNA: TGTGCCAGCAGCTTGGGACAGGGGCAAATGAACACTGAAGCTTTCTTT

D gene: NA
clone size: NA
J gene: TRBJ1-2
V gene: TRBV25-1
CDR3 protein: CASSSRGNNYGYTF
CDR3 DNA: TGTGCCAGCAGCTCGAGGGGGAATAACTATGGCTACACCTTC

D gene: NA
clone size: NA
J gene: TRBJ2-1
V gene: TRBV4-2
CDR3 protein: CASSQGVRQDNEQFF
CDR3 DNA: TGTGCCAGCAGCCAAGGTGTCCGACAGGACAATGAGCAGTTCTTC

D gene: NA
clone size: NA
J gene: TRBJ1-2
V gene: TRBV4-2
CDR3 protein: CASSQRGNYGYTF
CDR3 DNA: TGTGCCAGCAGCCAAAGAGGGAACTATGGCTACACCTTC

D gene: NA
clone size: NA
J gene: TRBJ2-7
V gene: TRBV11-2
CDR3 protein: CASSLASPGVGEQYF
CDR3 DNA: TGTGCCAGCAGCTTAGCTTCCCCGGGTGTAGGCGAGCAGTACTTC

D gene: NA
clone size: NA
J gene: TRBJ1-2
V gene: TRBV19
CDR3 protein: CASSPGVELYGYTF
CDR3 DNA: TGTGCCAGTAGCCCCGGGGTAGAGCTCTATGGCTACACCTTC

D gene: NA
clone size: NA
J gene: TRBJ2-2
V gene: TRBV24-1
CDR3 protein: CATSEGRVHTGELFF
CDR3 DNA: TGTGCCACCAGTGAGGGCAGGGTGCACACCGGGGAGCTGTTTTTT

D gene: NA
clone size: NA
J gene: TRBJ1-5
V gene: TRBV19
CDR3 protein: CASGGRGDHSNQPQHF
CDR3 DNA: TGTGCCAGTGGCGGGAGGGGCGACCATAGCAATCAGCCCCAGCATTTT

D gene: NA
clone size: NA
J gene: TRBJ2-2
V gene: TRBV5-1
CDR3 protein: CASGRDSFTGELFF
CDR3 DNA: TGCGCCAGCGGTCGGGACTCCTTCACCGGGGAGCTGTTTTTT

D gene: NA
clone size: NA
J gene: TRBJ2-1
V gene: TRBV5-4
CDR3 protein: CASSLGGSYNEQFF
CDR3 DNA: TGTGCCAGCAGCTTGGGCGGTTCCTACAATGAGCAGTTCTTC

D gene: TRBD1
clone size: NA
J gene: TRBJ1-5
V gene: TRBV7-2
CDR3 protein: CASSRDRGGNQPQHF
CDR3 DNA: TGTGCCAGCAGCCGGGACAGGGGTGGCAATCAGCCCCAGCATTTT

D gene: NA
clone size: once
J gene: TRBJ1-4
V gene: TRBV6-5
CDR3 protein: CATVRGQSEKLFF
CDR3 DNA: TGTGCCACCGTACGCGGGCAATCTGAAAAACTGTTTTTT

D gene: NA
clone size: once
J gene: TRBJ2-7
V gene: TRBV7-8
CDR3 protein: CASSLVGEGEQYF
CDR3 DNA: TGTGCCAGCAGCTTAGTCGGGGAAGGCGAGCAGTACTTC

D gene: TRBD1
clone size: NA
J gene: TRBJ1-3
V gene: TRBV5-6
CDR3 protein: CASSLTEGGQVGNTIYF
CDR3 DNA: TGTGCCAGCAGCTTAACAGAAGGGGGACAGGTCGGAAACACCATATATTTT

D gene: NA
clone size: NA
J gene: TRBJ1-5
V gene: TRBV12-3/TRBV12-4
CDR3 protein: CASSRGGGQPQHF
CDR3 DNA: TGTGCCAGCAGCCGCGGGGGTGGGCAGCCCCAGCATTTT

D gene: NA
clone size: NA
J gene: TRBJ2-7
V gene: TRBV12-3/TRBV12-4
CDR3 protein: CASSLNRWNEQYF
CDR3 DNA: TGTGCCAGCAGTTTAAACAGATGGAACGAGCAGTACTTC

D gene: TRBD2
clone size: NA
J gene: TRBJ2-7
V gene: TRBV9
CDR3 protein: CASSVDGGRAARQYF
CDR3 DNA: TGTGCCAGCAGCGTAGATGGGGGGAGGGCCGCAAGGCAGTACTTC